This section outlines one TCR beta chain sequence together with its context. V shed 5 bases and J 5 bases; nucleotides not matched to a gene: 10. The CDR3 runs to 16 residues. Germline V lookup: CDR1 MDHEN, CDR2 SYDVKM. In the original workflow: Nucleated cell number was recorded as an estimate derived from reference gene primer amplification. Clones were read by immunoSEQ multiplex PCR, and TCRdb kept only the in-frame ones, dropping some. The V and J calls and clone size come from that table; D and trimming were worked out from the DNA. The table shows 200,000 to 250,000 clones, with more than 70% occurring only once. These data originate in a study of blood T cell repertoires in COVID-19. Turning to the study itself: T cells, B-cell-depleted T cells, or PBMCs supplied cDNA or gDNA.

The specimen was peripheral blood. The chain is built from TRBV28 and TRBJ2-1, with TRBD1 matching 9 bases. This sequence was found in a woman in her 30s with COVID-19, enrolled during active disease. CDR3 in DNA: TGTGCCAGCAGTGGCGATGACAGGGGGGATGACAATGAGCAGTTCTTC. Residues: CASSGDDRGDDNEQFF.